The 19 T cell receptor beta chains in this list originate from one sample, sequenced in a study of blood T cell repertoires in COVID-19. Some clones are missing from TCRdb's copy, which holds only in-frame ones; the method was immunoSEQ multiplex PCR. The sample contains 250,000 to 300,000 clones, roughly 91% of which appear only once. The source material was peripheral blood. These receptors were collected from a middle-aged man with acute or convalescent COVID-19.

J is TRBJ2-3 and V is TRBV9; 8 bases align to TRBD2. Germline CDR1 and CDR2: SGDLS and YYNGEE. The CDR3 covers 15 residues. The V gene end was trimmed by 0 bases and the J gene end by 0 bases; junction bases not matched to a gene: 0. CDR3 DNA sequence: TGTGCCAGCAGCGTAGCTAGCGGGAGCACAGATACGCAGTATTTT. Translation gives CASSVASGSTDTQYF.

The chain employs TRBV20-1 and TRBJ2-3; D remains unclear. The germline V gene has CDR1 DFQATT and CDR2 SNEGSKA (reference sequence). The CDR3 spans 15 residues. The V and J ends lost 3 bases and 2 bases respectively, with 15 bases between them. As DNA, the CDR3 is TGCAGTGCTAGTAGGAGTAAGATACCCACAGATACGCAGTATTTT. Its translation is CSASRSKIPTDTQYF.

This chain uses TRBV9 with TRBJ1-2; 8 bases are a match to TRBD1. Germline V gives CDR1 SGDLS, CDR2 YYNGEE. V dropped 3 bases and J dropped 7; count of bases not matched to a gene: 5. The CDR3 is made up of 13 amino acids. Written as DNA, the CDR3 is TGTGCCAGCAGCGGGACAGGGTCGGGTGGCTACACCTTC. The encoded protein is CASSGTGSGGYTF.

The chain has TRBV5-1 and TRBJ1-1; D may be TRBD1 (5 bases). Germline CDR1 reads SGHRS; CDR2 reads YFSETQ. This CDR3 contains 14 residues. V lost 2 bases and J 0 bases, leaving 8 bases between the germline ends. The CDR3 is CASSFGGMNTEAFF. CDR3 sequence (DNA): TGCGCCAGCAGCTTCGGGGGGATGAACACTGAAGCTTTCTTT.

The rearrangement uses TRBV27 and TRBJ2-7, with D unresolved. This CDR3 has 13 amino acids. V dropped 2 bases and J dropped 2 bases, with 7 bases sitting between them. In germline, CDR1 is MNHEY, CDR2 SMNVEV (reference sequence). The CDR3 here is CASSLSPTYEQYF. The CDR3 DNA follows: TGTGCCAGCAGTTTAAGCCCAACCTACGAGCAGTACTTC.

The rearrangement links TRBV5-1 to TRBJ2-2; TRBD1 is a possible D gene (6 bases). The CDR3 extends over 17 amino acids. V was cut by 8 bases and J by 4 bases, with 24 bases left in between. Looked up from germline, CDR1 is SGHRS and CDR2 is YFSETQ. CDR3 amino acids: CASQNGQTFSGTGELFF. CDR3 nucleotide sequence: TGCGCCAGTCAAAACGGACAGACCTTTTCGGGCACCGGGGAGCTGTTTTTT.

This clone was seen only once. The chain employs TRBV24-1 and TRBJ2-3, with a weak D call TRBD2 (6 bases). CDR3 length: 15 residues. Germline V CDR1 and CDR2: KGHDR, SFDVKD. V lost 1 base, J lost 1 base, and 8 bases lay in between. The DNA of the CDR3 is TGTGCCACCAGTGATTTCGGGACTGGCACAGATACGCAGTATTTT. Protein sequence: CATSDFGTGTDTQYF.

The chain carries TRBV6-5 and TRBJ2-1; TRBD1 agrees at 9 bases. Germline CDR1 and CDR2: MNHEY and SVGAGI. V shed 7 bases and J 5 bases; nucleotides not matched to a gene: 6. There are 14 residues in the CDR3. The CDR3 protein is CASTRQGDNNEQFF. The DNA of the CDR3 is TGTGCCAGCACTCGACAGGGGGATAACAATGAGCAGTTCTTC.

The CDR3 coding sequence is TGCAGCGTTGAAGGGGGGGGGATCCGCGAGCAGTTCTTC. This codes for CSVEGGGIREQFF. This chain uses TRBV29-1 with TRBJ2-1; 7 positions match TRBD2. Looked up from germline, CDR1 is SQVTM and CDR2 is ANQGSEA. V shed 1 base, J shed 10 bases, and the junction held 7 bases outside the gene matches. This CDR3 is built from 13 residues.

V gene TRBV6-5 combines with J gene TRBJ2-2; 9 nucleotides align to TRBD2. Unmatched junction bases numbered 5, after V lost 2 bases and J lost 7 bases. Looked up from germline, CDR1 is MNHEY and CDR2 is SVGAGI. The CDR3 totals 15 residues. The CDR3 reads CASSYRSGGSGELFF. In nucleotides, the CDR3 is TGTGCCAGCAGTTACAGAAGCGGGGGGAGCGGGGAGCTGTTTTTT.

This clone showed up just once. The rearrangement joins TRBV6-1 to TRBJ1-4; 7 positions agree with TRBD1. V lost 0 bases and J lost 3; bases outside the gene matches: 10. Germline CDR1 MNHNS, CDR2 SASEGT. The CDR3 is 18 amino acids. CDR3 sequence: CASSEAQIPGQSNEKLFF. The CDR3 DNA follows: TGTGCCAGCAGTGAAGCACAGATTCCGGGACAGTCTAATGAAAAACTGTTTTTT.

The chain employs TRBV5-8 and TRBJ1-2; 9 nucleotides agree with TRBD1. V lost 4 bases to trimming and J lost 3 bases; unmatched junction nucleotides: 1. Germline CDR1 SGHTS, CDR2 YDEGEE. The length of the CDR3 is 13 residues. The CDR3 here is CASSRTGDYGYTF. The CDR3 coding sequence is TGTGCCAGCAGCCGGACAGGGGACTATGGCTACACCTTC.

The chain employs TRBV6-5 and TRBJ1-5; no clear D. With 0 bases removed from V and 6 bases from J, the gap between germline ends came to 9 bases. This CDR3 comprises 14 residues. The germline gives CDR1 MNHEY, CDR2 SVGAGI. CDR3 protein: CASSYSMLAQPQHF. DNA for the CDR3: TGTGCCAGCAGTTACTCTATGCTAGCTCAGCCCCAGCATTTT.

This clone occurred once. V is TRBV6-1 and J is TRBJ2-3; D is perhaps TRBD1 (5 bases). The CDR3 contains 13 residues. Germline V lookup: CDR1 MNHNS, CDR2 SASEGT. Trimming pared 2 bases from V and 10 bases from J, leaving 13 bases between. The CDR3 region is CASSETGLNAQYF. CDR3 in DNA: TGTGCCAGCAGTGAAACAGGTCTAAATGCGCAGTATTTT.

The chain joins TRBV7-6 to TRBJ1-1; no clear D. CDR3 length equals 14 residues. Trimming took off 2 bases at V and 1 base at J, with 8 bases between the two ends. Germline lookup yields CDR1 SGHVS and CDR2 FNYEAQ. CDR3 DNA sequence: TGTGCCAGCAGCTTAACTCCGGGGAACACTGAAGCTTTCTTT. Protein product: CASSLTPGNTEAFF.

The V call is TRBV2, the J call TRBJ2-2; D gene ambiguous. CDR3 length: 15 amino acids. Germline V gene lookup returns CDR1 SNHLY and CDR2 FYNNEI. V dropped 5 bases and J dropped 5 bases, with 15 bases sitting between them. In nucleotides, the CDR3 is TGTGCCAGCAGTTCCAGTCCCCCCGGGACCGGGGAGCTGTTTTTT. Translation: CASSSSPPGTGELFF.

This sequence joins TRBV7-6 and TRBJ2-7, with TRBD2 identical over 10 bases. V shed 1 base, J shed 7 bases, and the junction held 7 bases outside the gene matches. Germline CDR1 SGHVS, CDR2 FNYEAQ. The length of the CDR3 is 15 residues. In nucleotides, the CDR3 is TGTGCCAGCAGCTTAGAAGCGGGGGGGCCCCCGGAGCAGTACTTC. Translation: CASSLEAGGPPEQYF.

This chain joins TRBV5-6 and TRBJ1-1; D perhaps matches TRBD1 (6 bases). The CDR3 runs to 15 residues. V was clipped by 4 bases and J by 0 bases, with 13 bases between them. Germline CDR1 and CDR2: SGHDT and YYEEEE. CDR3 residues: CASSPQTGMNTEAFF. The CDR3 DNA follows: TGTGCCAGCAGCCCACAGACAGGTATGAACACTGAAGCTTTCTTT.

The chain recombines TRBV14 with TRBJ2-7, with TRBD1 matching over 7 bases. CDR1 and CDR2 (germline): SGHDN, FVKESK. V was pared by 4 bases and J by 3 bases, with 12 bases of the junction left unmatched. CDR3 length: 16 amino acids. This chain's CDR3 is CASSPRWGTALYEQYF. Here the CDR3 DNA reads TGTGCCAGCAGCCCGCGATGGGGGACAGCTCTCTACGAGCAGTACTTC.